This TCR beta chain appears in the sequencing data of a study of blood T cell repertoires in COVID-19. Looking at the study overall: Specimens from acute and convalescent COVID-19 originated in the United States, Italy and Spain.

Methods used by the authors: Amplifying reference gene primers gave estimates of nucleated cell counts. The assay was immunoSEQ multiplex PCR, and TCRdb's table has in-frame clones only and misses some. V, J and clone size are those of that table, while D and trimming were read from the DNA. The data show over 300,000 clones, about nine tenths seen once. Cohort 3 donors were reported recovered after two negative PCRs, clearance, or symptom resolution. CDR3 length: 15 amino acids. Trimming left V 4 bases short and J 5 bases short, with 17 bases between. The germline V gene encodes CDR1 SEHNR and CDR2 FQNEAQ (reference sequence).

Sequences were obtained from PBMCs or T cells enriched from blood (not recorded which). The V gene is TRBV7-9, the J gene TRBJ1-2, with D tentatively TRBD1 (6 bases). This sequence was found in a woman younger than 30 who had recovered from COVID-19. The CDR3 spells CASSSEGQHLYGYTF. CDR3 sequence (DNA): TGTGCCAGCAGCTCGGAAGGACAGCACCTTTATGGCTACACCTTC.